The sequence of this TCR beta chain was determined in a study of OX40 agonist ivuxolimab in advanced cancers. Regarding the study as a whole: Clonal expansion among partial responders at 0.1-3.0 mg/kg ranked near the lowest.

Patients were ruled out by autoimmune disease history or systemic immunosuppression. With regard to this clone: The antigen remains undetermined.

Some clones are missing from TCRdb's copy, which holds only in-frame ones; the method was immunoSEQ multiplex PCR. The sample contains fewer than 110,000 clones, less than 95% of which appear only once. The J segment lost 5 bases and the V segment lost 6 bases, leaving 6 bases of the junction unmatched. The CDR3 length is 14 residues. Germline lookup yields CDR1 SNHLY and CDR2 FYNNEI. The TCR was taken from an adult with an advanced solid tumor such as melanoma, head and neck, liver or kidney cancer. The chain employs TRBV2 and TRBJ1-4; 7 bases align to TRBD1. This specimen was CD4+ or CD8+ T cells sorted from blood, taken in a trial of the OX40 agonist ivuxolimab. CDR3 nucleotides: TGTGCCAGCAGCGAGACAGGGTGGAATGAAAAACTGTTTTTT. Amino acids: CASSETGWNEKLFF. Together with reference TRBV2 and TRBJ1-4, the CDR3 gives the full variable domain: EPEVTQTPSHQVTQMGQEVILRCVPISNHLYFYWYRQILGQKVEFLVSFYNNEISEKSEIFDDQFSVERPDGSNFTLKIRSTKLEDSAMYFCASSETGWNEKLFFGSGTQLSVL.